This TCR beta chain derives from a study of identical twins. This clonotype turned up a few times. V dropped 3 bases and J dropped 10; count of bases not matched to a gene: 8. Germline loops: CDR1 SGHAT, CDR2 FQDESV (reference sequence). The CDR3 extends over 13 amino acids. In TCRdb, the 5' RACE reads were re-called with MiXCR into one record per CDR3 protein. Among 200,000 to 250,000 distinct CDR3 sequences listed, around 8% were seen once. The same sample was also used in a study of yellow fever vaccine responses in identical twins.

The receptor comes from a woman under 30 in good health. The sample comprised memory (CD45RO+) T cells sorted from blood. The rearrangement joins TRBV11-1 to TRBJ1-1, with 7 bases that match TRBD1. The CDR3 nucleotides read TGTGCCAGCAGCTTCCGGGACAGTAGTCGAGCTTTCTTT. Its protein product is CASSFRDSSRAFF.